A single sample is the source of the 12 T cell receptor beta chains below, sequenced in a study of blood T cell repertoires in COVID-19. Libraries were prepared by immunoSEQ multiplex PCR; TCRdb keeps only in-frame clonotypes and omits some of them. In the table there are 35,000 to 45,000 clones, 75% to 90% of which are singletons. Sequences were obtained from peripheral blood. These receptors were collected from a man between 60 and 75 years old with acute or convalescent COVID-19.

The V and J genes are TRBV3-1 (or the pseudogene TRBV3-2) and TRBJ1-1; weak D call: TRBD1 (5 bases). Germline V gives CDR1 LGHDT, CDR2 YNNKEL (reference sequence). With 2 bases removed from V and 10 bases from J, the gap between germline ends came to 11 bases. This CDR3 is built from 12 residues. CDR3 region: CASSQQGKGAFF. The CDR3, as DNA: TGTGCCAGCAGCCAACAGGGAAAAGGAGCTTTCTTT.

The chain is built from TRBV6-1 and TRBJ2-7; weak D call: TRBD1 (5 bases). There are 15 residues in the CDR3. Per germline, CDR1 MNHNS and CDR2 SASEGT. Trimming removed 2 bases from V and 7 bases from J, with 18 bases in between. The DNA of the CDR3 is TGTGCCAGCAGTGAACCCCTGGGGCCCCTGCGGGAGCAGTACTTC. Translated, it gives CASSEPLGPLREQYF.

In its sample, this clone was seen a few times. The J gene is TRBJ2-1, the V gene TRBV6-2 or TRBV6-3; TRBD2 matches 7 bases. Germline trimming cut 4 bases from V and 11 bases from J; bases unmatched to any gene: 11. The germline gives CDR1 MNHEY, CDR2 SVGEGT. This CDR3 comprises 14 residues. In DNA, the CDR3 is TGTGCCAGCAGTTCTTTACTTCTAGCGGCTCAGCAGTTCTTC. This translates into CASSSLLLAAQQFF.

The rearrangement uses TRBV28 and TRBJ2-3; 10 bases map to TRBD2. In germline, CDR1 is MDHEN, CDR2 SYDVKM. The trim removed 6 bases at V and 6 bases at J, leaving 9 bases unmatched. The CDR3 consists of 15 residues. The CDR3 here is CASRFSGRGRDTQYF. CDR3 bases: TGTGCCAGCAGATTCAGCGGGAGGGGTCGGGATACGCAGTATTTT. Full variable domain (outside the CDR3, taken from reference TRBV28 and TRBJ2-3): DVKVTQSSRYLVKRTGEKVFLECVQDMDHENMFWYRQDPGLGLRLIYFSYDVKMKEKGDIPEGYSVSREKKERFSLILESASTNQTSMYLCASRFSGRGRDTQYFGPGTRLTVL.

The chain has TRBV5-1 and TRBJ2-2; 15 bases are shared with TRBD2. The CDR3 has 18 amino acids. Trimming cost V 4 bases and J 4 bases; bases outside gene matches: 8. Looked up from germline, CDR1 is SGHRS and CDR2 is YFSETQ. The DNA of the CDR3 is TGCGCCAGCAGCCCGCGGACTAGCGGGGGGGGAGGCACCGGGGAGCTGTTTTTT. As protein: CASSPRTSGGGGTGELFF.

The chain carries TRBV6-5 and TRBJ2-5, with D unresolved. The V end lost 10 bases, the J end lost 5 bases, and 20 bases lay between the germline ends. The germline CDR1 and CDR2 sequences are MNHEY and SVGAGI. The CDR3 covers 14 residues. In DNA form, the CDR3 reads TGTGCCACCCCAGCCCTAGTGGTTAGGGAGACCCAGTACTTC. It codes for CATPALVVRETQYF.

The V call is TRBV28, the J call TRBJ2-1, with TRBD1 matching over 12 bases. CDR3 size: 19 residues. After removal of 6 bases from V and 7 bases from J, the junction contained 19 bases not matched to a gene. Germline lookup yields CDR1 MDHEN and CDR2 SYDVKM. CDR3 sequence: CASSPAGQGAPDYVNEQFF. In nucleotides, the CDR3 is TGTGCCAGCAGCCCTGCGGGACAGGGGGCCCCTGACTACGTAAATGAGCAGTTCTTC.

This chain links TRBV6-6 with TRBJ1-3; 7 nucleotides agree with TRBD1. V gave up 4 bases and J gave up 4 bases; unmatched junction bases: 4. The CDR3 runs to 14 residues. The germline CDR1 and CDR2 sequences are MNHNY and SVGAGI (reference sequence). CDR3 nucleotides: TGTGCCAGCAGTTTGACAGGGCACGGAAACACCATATATTTT. Its protein product is CASSLTGHGNTIYF.

The chain combines TRBV5-6 with TRBJ2-7, with D possibly being TRBD1 (6 bases). Trimming pared 9 bases from V and 2 bases from J, leaving 18 bases between. The length of the CDR3 is 14 residues. The germline gives CDR1 SGHDT, CDR2 YYEEEE. CDR3 sequence: CATTLGAGAYEQYF. DNA of the CDR3: TGTGCCACCACCCTGGGGGCAGGAGCCTACGAGCAGTACTTC.

V and J are TRBV5-3 and TRBJ2-4; 11 bases are shared with TRBD1. TRBV5-3 counts as an open reading frame of uncertain function. The CDR3 has 20 residues. The V gene end was trimmed by 4 bases and the J gene end by 1 base; junction bases not matched to a gene: 16. CDR3 sequence (DNA): TGTGCCAGAAGCCCCGCTAAAACCGGGACAGGGGGTTTCGCCAAAAACATTCAGTACTTC. It specifies CARSPAKTGTGGFAKNIQYF.

DNA for the CDR3: TGTGCCAGTAGGGCGAATCTAGCGGGAGTACTCAATGAGCAGTTCTTC. Its protein product is CASRANLAGVLNEQFF. The V gene is TRBV19, the J gene TRBJ2-1; 10 bases are shared with TRBD2. The length of the CDR3 is 16 residues. V gave up 6 bases and J gave up 6 bases; unmatched junction bases: 11. Germline-derived CDR1 and CDR2 are LNHDA and SQIVND (reference sequence).

This sequence joins TRBV3-1 (or the pseudogene TRBV3-2) and TRBJ2-3, with TRBD2 matching 7 bases. Germline CDR1 LGHDT, CDR2 YNNKEL (reference sequence). With V trimmed by 4 bases and J by 4 bases, 2 bases remained unmatched. There are 13 residues in the CDR3. The CDR3 loop reads CASSPGRPDTQYF. The CDR3 coding sequence is TGTGCCAGCAGCCCCGGGAGGCCAGATACGCAGTATTTT.